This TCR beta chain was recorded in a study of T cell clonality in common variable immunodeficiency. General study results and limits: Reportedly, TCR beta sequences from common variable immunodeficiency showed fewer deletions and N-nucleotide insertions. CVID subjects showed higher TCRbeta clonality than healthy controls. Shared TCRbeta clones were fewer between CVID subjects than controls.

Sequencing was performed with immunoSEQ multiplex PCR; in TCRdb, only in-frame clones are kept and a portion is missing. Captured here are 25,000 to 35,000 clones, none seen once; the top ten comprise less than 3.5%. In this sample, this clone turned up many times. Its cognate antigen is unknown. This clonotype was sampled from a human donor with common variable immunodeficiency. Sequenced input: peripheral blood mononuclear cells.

The CDR3 loop is CASSRQGGPYEQYF. The part of the CDR3 DNA that was read is TGTGCCAGCAGTCGACAGGGGGGCCCCTACGAG. The rearrangement links TRBV2 to TRBJ2-7; 9 bases fit TRBD1. The read stops 3 residues short of the end of the CDR3; the missing end is completed from the germline J gene. Germline CDR1 SNHLY, CDR2 FYNNEI. V trimming: 5 bases; J trimming: 2 bases; junction bases outside the gene matches: 4. CDR3 length: 14 amino acids.